This T cell receptor beta chain was observed in a study of cytomegalovirus exposure and HLA in healthy donors. General study results and limits: Across donors, presence/absence analyses took sequencing depth to be roughly uniform. In an earlier analysis, in some 500 donors, most V segments appeared productive either ~87% or ~30% of the time. Only CMV serostatus was available as immune exposure information.

PCR used 60 Vbeta primers and 13 Jbeta primers. Method: immunoSEQ multiplex PCR; TCRdb's copy keeps in-frame clones and lacks some. The sample spans around 44,000 clones; the ten largest clones claim about 6%. The CDR3 sequence is 14 residues long. The V end was cut by 4 bases, the J end by 1 base, with 12 bases between. Germline V gene sequence: CDR1 SGHDT, CDR2 YYEEEE. Remarks on this clone: The antigen is unknown.

Material: PBMCs. The chain recombines TRBV5-6 with TRBJ2-7; a possible D gene is TRBD2 (5 bases). This TCR derives from a male donor in good health and CMV-seropositive. The CDR3 coding sequence is TGTGCCAGCAGCCCCTTCGGGGAGTCCTACGAGCAGTACTTC. Translating it yields CASSPFGESYEQYF.